One and the same sample provided the 18 T cell receptor beta chains below, sequenced in a study. A single record per CDR3 protein comes from TCRdb applying MiXCR to the 5' RACE reads. The sample has about 41,000 distinct CDR3 sequences, just under 30% seen once. The sequenced sample consisted of memory CD4+ T cells sorted from a lymph node. Subset here: memory CD4+ T cells, CD4+CD45RO+CD25-. The receptors were gathered from a female donor with breast cancer.

The rearrangement uses TRBV19 and TRBJ2-1, with D maybe TRBD2 (6 bases). With 6 bases removed from V and 4 bases from J, the gap between germline ends came to 19 bases. The CDR3 is made up of 16 amino acids. In germline, CDR1 is LNHDA, CDR2 SQIVND (reference sequence). The CDR3 DNA reads as TGTGCCAGTAGATACTCCTGGACGGGAGTATACAATGAGCAGTTCTTC. Translating it yields CASRYSWTGVYNEQFF.

The chain couples TRBV7-2 to TRBJ1-2; 8 bases map to TRBD1. CDR1 is SGHTA, CDR2 FQGNSA, per germline. The CDR3 is 14 amino acids. Germline trimming cut 5 bases from V and 2 bases from J; bases unmatched to any gene: 4. The CDR3 DNA reads TGTGCCAGCAGCAAAGGACAGGGCAACTATGGCTACACCTTC. Translated, it gives CASSKGQGNYGYTF. Looking up the rest from reference TRBV7-2 and TRBJ1-2 gives the full variable domain: GAGVSQSPSNKVTEKGKDVELRCDPISGHTALYWYRQSLGQGLEFLIYFQGNSAPDKSGLPSDRFSAERTGGSVSTLTIQRTQQEDSAVYLCASSKGQGNYGYTFGSGTRLTVV.

The genes are TRBV5-1 and TRBJ2-1; TRBD2 agrees at 9 bases. CDR1 and CDR2 (germline): SGHRS, YFSETQ. The CDR3 runs to 16 residues. The ends lost 2 bases at V and 6 bases at J; junction bases unmatched: 9. This CDR3 is CASSFTLAGARNEQFF. CDR3 nucleotide sequence: TGCGCCAGCAGCTTTACCTTAGCGGGAGCTCGCAATGAGCAGTTCTTC.

The CDR3 sequence is CASSHEGGLNYGYTF. CDR3 coding DNA: TGCGCCAGCAGCCATGAGGGGGGCCTTAACTATGGCTACACCTTC. This sequence joins TRBV4-1 and TRBJ1-2, with a tentative D call TRBD1 (6 bases). Trimming took 3 bases from V and 1 from J, leaving 12 bases between them. From germline, CDR1 is MGHRA and CDR2 YSYEKL. The CDR3 covers 15 residues.

This clonotype was counted between two and nine times. The genes are TRBV25-1 and TRBJ2-1; D is ambiguous. Germline CDR1 is MGHDK and CDR2 is SYGVNS. Between the trimmed V and J ends, which lost 2 bases and 7 bases, there was a span of 18 bases. This CDR3 region has 16 residues. The CDR3 sequence is CASSEMWGKLGNEQFF. CDR3 coding DNA: TGTGCCAGCAGTGAAATGTGGGGAAAATTGGGAAATGAGCAGTTCTTC.

This chain connects TRBV7-2 to TRBJ2-5; the D is unclear. CDR1 is SGHTA and CDR2 is FQGNSA in the germline V gene. V was cut by 2 bases and J by 4 bases, with 14 bases left in between. CDR3 length: 15 amino acids. CDR3 coding DNA: TGTGCCAGCAGCTTAATTGGGTTACGTGGAGAGACCCAGTACTTC. Its protein is CASSLIGLRGETQYF.

The rearrangement links TRBV12-3 or TRBV12-4 to TRBJ1-1; D gene uncertain. The CDR3 runs to 11 residues. The germline V and J ends were trimmed by 4 bases and 4 bases, with 4 bases remaining between them. For the CDR3, the DNA is TGTGCCAGCAGTTGGACCACTGAAGCTTTCTTT. Its translation is CASSWTTEAFF.

Many counts were recorded for this clonotype. This chain links TRBV29-1 with TRBJ2-7, with D perhaps given as TRBD1 or TRBD2 (6 bases each). From germline, CDR1 is SQVTM and CDR2 ANQGSEA. V shed 4 bases and J shed 3 bases, with 22 bases lying between them. The CDR3 sequence is 16 residues long. CDR3 in DNA: TGCAGCGTTGTGGTGGGGGGACAATACCCATTCTACGAGCAGTACTTC. Its protein product is CSVVVGGQYPFYEQYF.

The gene calls are TRBV29-1 and TRBJ1-1, with 8 positions matching TRBD1. Germline CDR1 reads SQVTM; CDR2 reads ANQGSEA. The V and J ends lost 6 bases and 4 bases, in that order; junction bases with no gene match: 7. The CDR3 consists of 13 residues. This chain's CDR3 is CSVGWTGSTEAFF. CDR3 nucleotide sequence: TGCAGCGTAGGGTGGACAGGGAGCACTGAAGCTTTCTTT.

This clonotype was seen a handful of times. The chain carries TRBV9 and TRBJ1-6; 7 nucleotides agree with TRBD1. This CDR3 region has 14 residues. The germline CDR1 and CDR2 sequences are SGDLS and YYNGEE. The V gene end was trimmed by 3 bases and the J gene end by 9 bases; junction bases not matched to a gene: 6. The DNA of the CDR3 is TGTGCCAGCAGCGCGAGACAGGGAGCTTCACCCCTCCACTTT. Amino acids: CASSARQGASPLHF. The full variable domain, rest sourced from reference TRBV9 and TRBJ1-6, is DSGVTQTPKHLITATGQRVTLRCSPRSGDLSVYWYQQSLDQGLQFLIQYYNGEERAKGNILERFSAQQFPDLHSELNLSSLELGDSALYFCASSARQGASPLHFGNGTRLTVT.

This clonotype has just a few counts. V gene TRBV27 combines with J gene TRBJ1-5; no firm D call. The V gene's germline CDR1 is MNHEY and CDR2 SMNVEV (reference sequence). The germline V and J ends were trimmed by 8 bases and 3 bases, with 8 bases remaining between them. This CDR3 has 12 amino acids. The CDR3 spells CASGWFNQPQHF. The CDR3 DNA sequence: TGTGCCAGCGGATGGTTCAATCAGCCCCAGCATTTT.

The genes are TRBV20-1 and TRBJ2-5, with 7 bases fitting TRBD2. V dropped 0 bases and J dropped 2; count of bases not matched to a gene: 9. Germline values: CDR1 DFQATT, CDR2 SNEGSKA (reference sequence). The CDR3 loop spans 16 amino acids. CDR3 protein: CSARDLLASGQETQYF. In DNA form, the CDR3 reads TGCAGTGCTAGAGATCTGCTGGCTAGCGGTCAAGAGACCCAGTACTTC.

This clonotype was counted only a few times. The chain joins TRBV6-6 to TRBJ2-2; tentative D call: TRBD2 (7 bases). The CDR3 loop spans 15 amino acids. Trimming shortened V by 8 bases and J by 2 bases, and 15 bases separated the two germline ends. Germline V lookup: CDR1 MNHNY, CDR2 SVGAGI (reference sequence). The CDR3 region is CASGGGSGNTGELFF. DNA for the CDR3: TGTGCCAGCGGCGGGGGCAGCGGTAACACCGGGGAGCTGTTTTTT.

The V gene is TRBV9, the J gene TRBJ2-7, with D hard to call. Germline-derived CDR1 and CDR2 are SGDLS and YYNGEE. This CDR3 has 17 residues. Trimming removed 2 bases at V and 1 base at J, with 19 bases between. The CDR3 coding sequence is TGTGCCAGCAGCGTCTCCCCCGGGTTACCGGATTCCTACGAGCAGTACTTC. Its protein product is CASSVSPGLPDSYEQYF. Full variable domain (outside the CDR3, taken from reference TRBV9 and TRBJ2-7): DSGVTQTPKHLITATGQRVTLRCSPRSGDLSVYWYQQSLDQGLQFLIQYYNGEERAKGNILERFSAQQFPDLHSELNLSSLELGDSALYFCASSVSPGLPDSYEQYFGPGTRLTVT.

The chain has TRBV20-1 and TRBJ2-5; 13 bases map to TRBD2. The CDR3 is made up of 15 amino acids. CDR1 is DFQATT, CDR2 SNEGSKA, per germline (reference sequence). Unmatched junction bases numbered 8, after V lost 8 bases and J lost 2 bases. In DNA, the CDR3 is TGCAGTACTGGACTAGCGGGAGTTAGACAAGAGACCCAGTACTTC. Encoded protein: CSTGLAGVRQETQYF.

This sequence joins TRBV6-2 or TRBV6-3 and TRBJ2-3, with 9 bases that match TRBD2. This CDR3 comprises 15 residues. V lost 9 bases and J lost 6; bases outside the gene matches: 13. Germline-derived CDR1 and CDR2 are MNHEY and SVGEGT. The CDR3 region has the DNA TGTGCCAGATCCCAAATAGCGGGGGTAGCCGATACGCAGTATTTT. The encoded protein is CARSQIAGVADTQYF.

This clonotype was seen only a few times. The rearrangement links TRBV10-3 to TRBJ2-3; D is tentatively TRBD1 or TRBD2 (7 bases each). The CDR3 totals 13 residues. Germline lookup yields CDR1 ENHRY and CDR2 SYGVKD. V was trimmed by 11 bases and J by 6 bases, leaving 18 bases between them. The CDR3 loop reads CAARGRGGDTQYF. The CDR3 coding sequence is TGTGCCGCCCGAGGCAGGGGGGGCGATACGCAGTATTTT.

The chain uses TRBV5-1 and TRBJ2-7; 14 bases align to TRBD2. With 4 bases clipped from V and 3 bases from J, the junction kept 3 bases outside the gene matches. Germline V gene data show CDR1 as SGHRS and CDR2 as YFSETQ. The CDR3 sequence is 15 residues long. CDR3 in amino acids: CASSLGTSGSYEQYF. CDR3 sequence (DNA): TGCGCCAGCAGCCTGGGGACTAGCGGGAGCTACGAGCAGTACTTC.